These T cell receptor beta chains were read from a single sample in a study of T cell responses to AZD1222 COVID-19 vaccine. Libraries were prepared by immunoSEQ multiplex PCR; TCRdb keeps only in-frame clonotypes and omits some of them. The sample records some 130,000 clones, approximately 90% being singletons. The material sequenced was peripheral blood, taken on day 0 of AZD1222 vaccination. All receptors derive from an adult in good health. CDR3s include the opening cysteine and the closing phenylalanine or tryptophan. Fields, in order: clone size, V gene, J gene, D gene, CDR3 protein, CDR3 DNA. A D gene is named only where the DNA matches it firmly. A row's size may be missing; if present it is once, few, many or a size class.

size: .
V: TRBV19
J: TRBJ1-1
D: TRBD1
CDR3: CASRTGRGTEAFF
DNA: TGTGCCAGCCGGACAGGGAGAGGCACTGAAGCTTTCTTT

size: .
V: TRBV5-6
J: TRBJ1-6
D: .
CDR3: CASNRYDSPLHF
DNA: TGTGCCAGCAATCGGTACGACTCACCCCTCCACTTT

size: .
V: TRBV5-6
J: TRBJ1-5
D: .
CDR3: CASSLGTQPQHF
DNA: TGTGCCAGCAGCTTGGGCACCCAGCCCCAGCATTTT

size: .
V: TRBV9
J: TRBJ1-2
D: TRBD1
CDR3: CASSGEDRGEHYGYTF
DNA: TGTGCCAGCAGCGGCGAAGACAGGGGTGAGCACTATGGCTACACCTTC

size: .
V: TRBV24-1
J: TRBJ1-1
D: .
CDR3: CATRGQDTEAFF
DNA: TGTGCCACCAGGGGGCAGGACACTGAAGCTTTCTTT

size: .
V: TRBV19
J: TRBJ2-7
D: .
CDR3: CVPTSYEQYF
DNA: TGTGTCCCGACCTCCTACGAGCAGTACTTC

size: .
V: TRBV27
J: TRBJ2-1
D: .
CDR3: CASSLYRDGTFLGYNEQFF
DNA: TGTGCCAGCAGTTTATACCGGGACGGTACCTTCCTCGGCTACAATGAGCAGTTCTTC

size: .
V: TRBV11-2
J: TRBJ2-1
D: .
CDR3: CASSRETDQRFF
DNA: TGTGCCAGCAGTCGCGAGACAGACCAGCGGTTCTTC

size: .
V: TRBV3-1/TRBV3-2
J: TRBJ1-5
D: TRBD1
CDR3: CASSPNRDRVQQPQHF
DNA: TGTGCCAGCAGCCCGAACCGGGACAGGGTGCAGCAGCCCCAGCATTTT

size: .
V: TRBV9
J: TRBJ1-2
D: TRBD1
CDR3: CASSLGTGLKRDGYTF
DNA: TGTGCCAGCAGCCTAGGGACAGGGCTTAAGAGGGATGGCTACACCTTC

size: .
V: TRBV5-1
J: TRBJ2-5
D: .
CDR3: CASSSTETQYF
DNA: TGCGCCAGCAGCTCTACGGAGACCCAGTACTTC

size: .
V: TRBV28
J: TRBJ1-2
D: TRBD1
CDR3: CASQIMNRGGGYTF
DNA: TGTGCCAGCCAAATCATGAACAGGGGGGGAGGCTACACCTTC

size: .
V: TRBV5-4
J: TRBJ1-1
D: .
CDR3: CASSLFMGSNTEAFF
DNA: TGTGCCAGCAGCTTGTTCATGGGGTCGAACACTGAAGCTTTCTTT

size: .
V: TRBV4-2
J: TRBJ1-1
D: .
CDR3: CASSQGQGMGSEAFF
DNA: TGTGCCAGCAGCCAAGGTCAAGGGATGGGGAGTGAAGCTTTCTTT

size: few
V: TRBV11-3
J: TRBJ2-7
D: TRBD1
CDR3: CASSPNTGAYEQYF
DNA: TGTGCCAGCAGCCCGAACACAGGGGCCTACGAGCAGTACTTC

size: once
V: TRBV27
J: TRBJ1-2
D: TRBD1
CDR3: CASSEGQGGYGYTF
DNA: TGTGCCAGCAGTGAAGGACAGGGAGGATATGGCTACACCTTC

size: .
V: TRBV3-1/TRBV3-2
J: TRBJ1-1
D: .
CDR3: CASSLQGFTEAFF
DNA: TGTGCCAGCAGCCTACAGGGCTTCACTGAAGCTTTCTTT

size: once
V: TRBV30
J: TRBJ1-2
D: TRBD1
CDR3: CAWSDPGTANYGYTF
DNA: TGTGCCTGGAGTGACCCCGGGACAGCTAACTATGGCTACACCTTC

size: .
V: TRBV29-1
J: TRBJ1-6
D: TRBD1
CDR3: CSVRIGGDSPLHF
DNA: TGCAGCGTTCGCATAGGGGGCGATTCACCCCTCCACTTT

size: .
V: TRBV10-3
J: TRBJ2-7
D: TRBD1
CDR3: CAIKPFRDRVHEQYF
DNA: TGTGCCATCAAACCGTTCCGGGACAGGGTACACGAGCAGTACTTC

size: .
V: TRBV27
J: TRBJ1-6
D: .
CDR3: CASSSGSRALHF
DNA: TGTGCCAGCAGTTCGGGTTCCCGGGCCCTCCACTTT

size: .
V: TRBV28
J: TRBJ1-5
D: .
CDR3: CASSFDNQPQHF
DNA: TGTGCCAGCAGTTTTGATAACCAGCCCCAGCATTTT

size: .
V: TRBV7-2
J: TRBJ1-2
D: .
CDR3: CASSLANYGYTF
DNA: TGTGCCAGCAGCTTGGCTAACTATGGCTACACCTTC

size: .
V: TRBV5-1
J: TRBJ2-7
D: .
CDR3: CASSKDAHSYEQYF
DNA: TGCGCCAGCAGCAAGGACGCTCACTCCTACGAGCAGTACTTC

size: .
V: TRBV28
J: TRBJ1-5
D: TRBD1
CDR3: CASRMPGQGSNQPQHF
DNA: TGTGCCAGCAGAATGCCGGGACAGGGTAGCAATCAGCCCCAGCATTTT

size: .
V: TRBV28
J: TRBJ2-1
D: TRBD2
CDR3: CASSRGREGPLNEQFF
DNA: TGTGCCAGCAGTCGGGGACGGGAGGGCCCTCTTAATGAGCAGTTCTTC

size: .
V: TRBV29-1
J: TRBJ2-7
D: .
CDR3: CSASSLQRYEQYF
DNA: TGCAGCGCCTCCAGCCTCCAAAGGTACGAGCAGTACTTC

size: .
V: TRBV29-1
J: TRBJ2-1
D: .
CDR3: CSGEDYNEQFF
DNA: TGCAGCGGTGAGGACTACAATGAGCAGTTCTTC

size: .
V: TRBV27
J: TRBJ2-7
D: .
CDR3: CASLSTGTYEQYF
DNA: TGTGCCAGCCTTAGCACAGGGACCTACGAGCAGTACTTC

size: once
V: TRBV11-2
J: TRBJ1-3
D: .
CDR3: CASSPNGNTIYF
DNA: TGTGCCAGCAGCCCTAATGGAAACACCATATATTTT

size: few
V: TRBV7-8
J: TRBJ1-1
D: .
CDR3: CASSLTGNTEAFF
DNA: TGTGCCAGCAGCTTAACAGGTAACACTGAAGCTTTCTTT

size: .
V: TRBV3-1/TRBV3-2
J: TRBJ1-1
D: TRBD1
CDR3: CASSQVLQGKGTEAFF
DNA: TGTGCCAGCAGCCAAGTCTTACAGGGGAAGGGAACTGAAGCTTTCTTT

size: .
V: TRBV27
J: TRBJ2-1
D: .
CDR3: CASSPLRGGSSYNEQFF
DNA: TGTGCCAGCAGTCCCCTTCGCGGAGGGAGCTCCTACAATGAGCAGTTCTTC

size: .
V: TRBV14
J: TRBJ2-7
D: .
CDR3: CASSHDRPYEQYF
DNA: TGTGCCAGCAGCCATGATCGGCCGTACGAGCAGTACTTC

size: few
V: TRBV4-2
J: TRBJ1-2
D: .
CDR3: CASSMVGGRGHYGYTF
DNA: TGTGCCAGCAGCATGGTAGGTGGCAGGGGCCACTATGGCTACACCTTC

size: .
V: TRBV7-2
J: TRBJ1-1
D: TRBD1
CDR3: CASSLGQALNTEAFF
DNA: TGTGCCAGCTCACTCGGACAGGCTTTGAACACTGAAGCTTTCTTT

size: once
V: TRBV6-2/TRBV6-3
J: TRBJ1-2
D: .
CDR3: CASSSRTVHGYTF
DNA: TGTGCCAGCAGTTCAAGGACAGTACATGGCTACACCTTC

size: .
V: TRBV12-3/TRBV12-4
J: TRBJ1-1
D: .
CDR3: CASGRFENTEAFF
DNA: TGTGCCAGCGGCCGATTTGAGAACACTGAAGCTTTCTTT

size: .
V: TRBV7-9
J: TRBJ1-1
D: .
CDR3: CASSLDKLTAFF
DNA: TGTGCCAGCAGCCTCGATAAGTTGACAGCTTTCTTT

size: .
V: TRBV6-4
J: TRBJ1-6
D: .
CDR3: CASSESGNPNSPLHF
DNA: TGTGCCAGCAGTGAATCCGGGAATCCGAATTCACCCCTCCACTTT

size: .
V: TRBV28
J: TRBJ2-2
D: TRBD1
CDR3: CASSSHLLDRVRAGELFF
DNA: TGTGCCAGCAGTTCACACTTACTAGACAGGGTGCGCGCCGGGGAGCTGTTTTTT

size: .
V: TRBV7-2
J: TRBJ1-2
D: .
CDR3: CASSFETLAKGYTF
DNA: TGTGCCAGCAGCTTTGAGACACTAGCCAAGGGCTACACCTTC

size: .
V: TRBV25-1
J: TRBJ1-2
D: .
CDR3: CASSPGYGYTF
DNA: TGTGCCAGCAGTCCAGGGTATGGCTACACCTTC

size: .
V: TRBV10-2
J: TRBJ2-5
D: TRBD2
CDR3: CASRILAGAETQYF
DNA: TGCGCCAGCAGGATACTAGCGGGGGCGGAGACCCAGTACTTC

size: .
V: TRBV3-1/TRBV3-2
J: TRBJ1-5
D: .
CDR3: CASSQSGDSNQPQHF
DNA: TGTGCCAGCAGCCAATCTGGGGACAGCAATCAGCCCCAGCATTTT

size: .
V: TRBV7-8
J: TRBJ2-2
D: .
CDR3: CASSITWVAGELFF
DNA: TGTGCCAGCAGCATCACGTGGGTTGCCGGGGAGCTGTTTTTT

size: .
V: TRBV28
J: TRBJ1-2
D: .
CDR3: CASSLRTWGYTF
DNA: TGTGCCAGCAGTTTGAGAACATGGGGCTACACCTTC

size: .
V: TRBV28
J: TRBJ2-7
D: .
CDR3: CASSAPPGRTYEQYF
DNA: TGTGCCAGCAGCGCCCCGCCGGGGAGGACCTACGAGCAGTACTTC

size: .
V: TRBV28
J: TRBJ1-1
D: TRBD1
CDR3: CASSTWVDRGSEAFF
DNA: TGTGCCAGCAGTACATGGGTGGACAGGGGCAGTGAAGCTTTCTTT

size: few
V: TRBV11-3
J: TRBJ2-3
D: TRBD2
CDR3: CASSPGGQADTQYF
DNA: TGTGCCAGCAGCCCGGGGGGGCAGGCAGATACGCAGTATTTT

size: .
V: TRBV12-3/TRBV12-4
J: TRBJ1-2
D: .
CDR3: CASRVSSGGGYTF
DNA: TGTGCCAGCAGGGTGAGTTCCGGCGGCGGCTACACCTTC

size: .
V: TRBV6-5
J: TRBJ1-3
D: TRBD1
CDR3: CASSYLRTGAGNTIYF
DNA: TGTGCCAGCAGTTACCTACGGACAGGGGCTGGAAACACCATATATTTT

size: .
V: TRBV6-5
J: TRBJ1-5
D: .
CDR3: CASSTGFGNQPQHF
DNA: TGTGCCAGTTCAACAGGGTTTGGCAATCAGCCCCAGCATTTT

size: .
V: TRBV12-3/TRBV12-4
J: TRBJ1-5
D: TRBD1
CDR3: CASTRGSNQPQHF
DNA: TGTGCCAGCACCAGGGGGAGCAATCAGCCCCAGCATTTT

size: .
V: TRBV7-9
J: TRBJ2-4
D: TRBD2
CDR3: CASSLAGLANIQYF
DNA: TGTGCCAGCAGCTTAGCGGGACTAGCGAACATTCAGTACTTC